This TCR beta chain came from a study of CD8+ T cells in alopecia areata. About the study: Scalp area affected, as a percentage, set the severity score of treated patients.

Sequencing used cDNA as its template, made by extracting RNA and reverse transcribing it. TCRdb keeps only in-frame clones here, not all; method: immunoSEQ multiplex PCR. The table has 75,000 to 80,000 clones, roughly 66% seen once; the top ten hold 23%. The germline V gene encodes CDR1 MGHRA and CDR2 YSYEKL. CDR3 length: 13 amino acids. Trimming removed 3 bases at V and 0 bases at J, with 5 bases between. Stated treatment: oral pan-JAK inhibitor, 5-10 mg twice daily. Samples from alopecia areata patients were lesional scalp punch biopsies and peripheral blood. The source is a human donor with alopecia areata. The chain combines TRBV4-1 with TRBJ1-2; no reliable D call. The sequencing used CD8+ T cells sorted from blood, collected at week 24, from a patient treated with tofacitinib. The CDR3 DNA follows: TGCGCCAGCAGCCAGGGAGCTAACTATGGCTACACCTTC. As protein: CASSQGANYGYTF.